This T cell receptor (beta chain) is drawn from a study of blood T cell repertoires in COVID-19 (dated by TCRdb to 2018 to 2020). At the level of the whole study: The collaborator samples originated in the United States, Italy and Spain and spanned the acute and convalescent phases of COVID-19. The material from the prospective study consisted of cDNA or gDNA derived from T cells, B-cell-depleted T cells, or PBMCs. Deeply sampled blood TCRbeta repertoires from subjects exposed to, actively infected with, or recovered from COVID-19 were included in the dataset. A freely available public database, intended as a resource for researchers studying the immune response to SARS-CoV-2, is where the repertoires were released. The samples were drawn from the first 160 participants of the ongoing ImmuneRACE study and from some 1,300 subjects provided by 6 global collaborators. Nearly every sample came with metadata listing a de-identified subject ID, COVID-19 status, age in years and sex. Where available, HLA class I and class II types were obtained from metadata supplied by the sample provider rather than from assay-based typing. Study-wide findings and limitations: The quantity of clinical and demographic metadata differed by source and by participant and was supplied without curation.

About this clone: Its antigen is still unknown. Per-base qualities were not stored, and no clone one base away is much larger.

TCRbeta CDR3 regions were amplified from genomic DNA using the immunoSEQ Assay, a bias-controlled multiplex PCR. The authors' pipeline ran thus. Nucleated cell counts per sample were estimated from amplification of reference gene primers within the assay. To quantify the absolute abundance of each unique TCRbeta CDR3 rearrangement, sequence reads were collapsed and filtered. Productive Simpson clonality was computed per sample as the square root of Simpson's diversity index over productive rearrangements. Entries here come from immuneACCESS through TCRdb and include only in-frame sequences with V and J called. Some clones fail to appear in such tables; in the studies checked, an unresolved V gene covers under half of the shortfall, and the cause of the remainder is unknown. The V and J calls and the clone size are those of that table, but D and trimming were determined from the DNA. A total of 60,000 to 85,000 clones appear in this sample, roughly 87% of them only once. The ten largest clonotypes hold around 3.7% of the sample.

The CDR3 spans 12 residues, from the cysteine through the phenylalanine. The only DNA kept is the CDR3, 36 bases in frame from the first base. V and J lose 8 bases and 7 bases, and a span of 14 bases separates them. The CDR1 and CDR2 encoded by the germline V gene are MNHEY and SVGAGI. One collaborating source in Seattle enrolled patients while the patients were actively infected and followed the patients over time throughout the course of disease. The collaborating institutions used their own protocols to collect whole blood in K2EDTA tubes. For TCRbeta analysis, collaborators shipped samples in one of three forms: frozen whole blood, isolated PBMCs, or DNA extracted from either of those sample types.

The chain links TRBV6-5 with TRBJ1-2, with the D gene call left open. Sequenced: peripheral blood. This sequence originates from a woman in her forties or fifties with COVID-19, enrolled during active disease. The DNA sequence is TGTGCCAGCTCTGCCGGTATTCGTGGCTACACCTTC. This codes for CASSAGIRGYTF.